The next 17 T cell receptor beta chains were all read from a single sample in a study of T-cell memory formation after mild COVID-19 (dated by TCRdb to about 2021). Libraries were made using 5' RACE. The sample was run on an Illumina NovaSeq 6000. Starting from the raw public reads, TCRdb applied fastp trimming at Q25, assembled clones with MiXCR and retained in-frame beta chains. Records with the same CDR3 protein are collapsed into one entry carrying the most frequent genes and DNA. The sample table records some 69,000 distinct CDR3 sequences; 16% of these occur just once. Around 29% of the sample is held by the ten biggest clonotypes. The sample comprised PBMCs or a T cell subset sorted from them (not recorded which). These receptors came from an adult woman who had mild COVID-19 (a few samples of this study predate the infection). The sample titles of this study are shuffled in the database, so cell type and time point are left out; the donor was told from shared clones.

This clonotype was recorded at least ten times. J is TRBJ2-2 and V is TRBV4-1; 8 nucleotides align to TRBD1. The CDR3 totals 14 residues. Germline V lookup: CDR1 MGHRA, CDR2 YSYEKL. After removal of 0 bases from V and 6 bases from J, the junction contained 0 bases not matched to a gene. The CDR3 region is CASSQEQGAGELFF. The CDR3 DNA reads as TGCGCCAGCAGCCAAGAACAGGGGGCCGGGGAGCTGTTTTTT.

The rearrangement joins TRBV4-3 to TRBJ2-7; 9 bases are shared with TRBD2. CDR1 is LGHNA, CDR2 YSLEER, per germline. This CDR3 is built from 15 residues. The V segment lost 1 base and the J segment 0 bases; nucleotides outside the gene matches: 1. This CDR3 reads CASSQASGTSYEQYF. The CDR3 DNA sequence: TGCGCCAGCAGCCAAGCTAGCGGGACCTCCTACGAGCAGTACTTC.

This clonotype has a handful of counts. The J gene is TRBJ1-1, the V gene TRBV11-2; D remains unclear. CDR3 size: 12 residues. Trimming took off 2 bases at V and 7 bases at J, with 8 bases between the two ends. From germline, CDR1 is SGHAT and CDR2 FQNNGV. For the CDR3, the DNA is TGTGCCAGCAGCTTAAAAGCTTTTGAAGCTTTCTTT. Translated: CASSLKAFEAFF.

The chain links TRBV25-1 to TRBJ1-1; D is perhaps TRBD1 (5 bases). The germline V gene has CDR1 MGHDK and CDR2 SYGVNS. V gave up 6 bases and J gave up 0 bases, with 11 bases separating them. CDR3 length: 14 amino acids. The CDR3 coding sequence is TGTGCCAGCAGGGACACGGCGATGAACACTGAAGCTTTCTTT. Amino acid sequence: CASRDTAMNTEAFF.

This chain connects TRBV4-1 to TRBJ1-2, with D unclear. V was pared by 5 bases and J by 6 bases, with 10 bases between. CDR3 size: 12 residues. CDR1 is MGHRA, CDR2 YSYEKL, per germline. As DNA, the CDR3 is TGCGCCAGCAGCGTGTCAGGCAATGGCTACACCTTC. Its translation: CASSVSGNGYTF.

The chain uses TRBV7-8 and TRBJ2-1; TRBD2 is a possible D gene (6 bases). CDR1 and CDR2 (germline): SGHVS, FQNEAQ. The CDR3 is 13 amino acids. V was cut by 5 bases and J by 9 bases, with 14 bases left in between. CDR3 protein: CASSLGAGREQFF. The CDR3 region has the DNA TGTGCCAGCAGCCTAGGGGCGGGGCGTGAGCAGTTCTTC.

The chain carries TRBV6-5 and TRBJ1-1; TRBD1 agrees at 10 bases. The CDR3 has 14 residues. V gave up 6 bases and J gave up 4 bases; unmatched junction bases: 5. Looked up from germline, CDR1 is MNHEY and CDR2 is SVGAGI. The CDR3 sequence is CASSLDRGGTEAFF. CDR3 DNA: TGTGCCAGCAGCTTGGACAGGGGGGGCACTGAAGCTTTCTTT.

This rearrangement joins TRBV29-1 to TRBJ2-2, with D unresolved. The V gene lost 1 base and the J gene lost 7 bases, with 4 bases spanning the gap. Germline assignment: CDR1 SQVTM and CDR2 ANQGSEA. The CDR3 loop spans 11 amino acids. This CDR3 reads CSVEVGGELFF. The DNA of the CDR3 is TGCAGCGTTGAAGTCGGCGGGGAGCTGTTTTTT.

This rearrangement joins TRBV7-6 to TRBJ2-3; 8 bases fit TRBD1. This CDR3 region has 16 residues. V trimming: 4 bases; J trimming: 8 bases; junction bases outside the gene matches: 14. CDR1 and CDR2 (germline): SGHVS, FNYEAQ. CDR3 in DNA: TGTGCCAGCAGCTCCGAGACAGGGGCCAGATGGGGTACGCAGTATTTT. Amino acid sequence: CASSSETGARWGTQYF.

This clonotype was counted a few times. The rearrangement uses TRBV9 and TRBJ2-3; unclear D gene. Per germline, CDR1 SGDLS and CDR2 YYNGEE. The CDR3 totals 12 residues. Trimming took off 2 bases at V and 4 bases at J, with 5 bases between the two ends. CDR3 DNA sequence: TGTGCCAGCAGCGTCGGCCCAGATACGCAGTATTTT. Protein: CASSVGPDTQYF.

This chain links TRBV3-1 with TRBJ2-7, with a weak D call TRBD1 (6 bases). The CDR3 length is 14 residues. Germline CDR1 reads LGHDT; CDR2 reads YNNKEL (reference sequence). V was shortened by 4 bases and J by 1 base, with 11 bases between the two germline ends. CDR3 region: CASSPGHLSYEQYF. Written as DNA, the CDR3 is TGTGCCAGCAGCCCGGGACACTTGTCCTACGAGCAGTACTTC.

The V gene is TRBV4-1, the J gene TRBJ1-1; D is unclear. The V gene's germline CDR1 is MGHRA and CDR2 YSYEKL. V was shortened by 1 base and J by 8 bases, with 11 bases between the two germline ends. The CDR3 spans 13 residues. The CDR3 sequence is CASSQGSGVEAFF. In nucleotides, the CDR3 is TGCGCCAGCAGCCAAGGGAGTGGGGTAGAAGCTTTCTTT.

The V gene is TRBV12-3 or TRBV12-4, the J gene TRBJ1-6; perhaps TRBD1 as D (6 bases). The CDR3 has 16 residues. V was trimmed by 1 base and J by 14 bases, leaving 21 bases between them. CDR3 bases: TGTGCCAGCAGTTTAGAGTCACAGGGTCGTAAGGTGTCCCTCCACTTT. It is translated as CASSLESQGRKVSLHF.

The chain has TRBV9 and TRBJ2-1, with a possible D match to TRBD2 (7 bases). The germline gives CDR1 SGDLS, CDR2 YYNGEE. V was clipped by 3 bases and J by 9 bases, with 13 bases between them. The CDR3 is 13 residues long. The CDR3 nucleotides are TGTGCCAGCAGCGAGGGGGGGGCGGCTGAGCAGTTCTTC. It encodes CASSEGGAAEQFF.

The J gene is TRBJ2-1, the V gene TRBV3-1, with TRBD2 matching 8 bases. Per germline, CDR1 LGHDT and CDR2 YNNKEL (reference sequence). This CDR3 has 19 residues. V lost 4 bases to trimming and J lost 5 bases; unmatched junction nucleotides: 19. The CDR3 is CASSPGLQRETVVNNEQFF. The CDR3 DNA reads as TGTGCCAGCAGCCCAGGACTACAGCGGGAGACCGTTGTTAACAATGAGCAGTTCTTC.

The chain employs TRBV15 and TRBJ1-2; 7 bases align to TRBD1. CDR1 and CDR2 (germline): LNHNV, YYDKDF (reference sequence). The length of the CDR3 is 14 residues. The J segment lost 7 bases and the V segment lost 0 bases, leaving 5 bases of the junction unmatched. The CDR3 DNA follows: TGTGCCACCAGCAGAGATAAAGGGGGCACTGGCTACACCTTC. This translates into CATSRDKGGTGYTF. Using reference TRBV15 and TRBJ1-2 for the parts outside the CDR3, the full variable domain is DAMVIQNPRYQVTQFGKPVTLSCSQTLNHNVMYWYQQKSSQAPKLLFHYYDKDFNNEADTPDNFQSRRPNTSFCFLDIRSPGLGDTAMYLCATSRDKGGTGYTFGSGTRLTVV.

This clonotype was observed a few times. The chain links TRBV5-4 to TRBJ2-7; 8 bases are shared with TRBD1. J gave up 5 bases and V 2 bases, and 6 bases lay outside the gene matches. Germline V gene sequence: CDR1 SGHNT, CDR2 YYREEE (reference sequence). The CDR3 has 14 residues. The CDR3 sequence: CASSFSGTGDEQYF. The DNA of the CDR3 is TGTGCCAGCAGCTTCTCCGGGACAGGTGACGAGCAGTACTTC.